These T cell receptor beta chains were read from a single sample in a study of tumor-infiltrating lymphocytes in primary liver carcinoma. TCRdb re-called the multiplex PCR reads with MiXCR, one entry per CDR3 protein. The sample holds some 130,000 distinct CDR3 sequences; 55% to 70% are singletons and the top ten take more than 8%. The source material was tumor-adjacent normal liver tissue. All receptors derive from a woman aged 55-70 years with primary liver carcinoma and hepatitis B virus infection. Each CDR3 is given with its conserved first and last residue. The D gene is left open where the match is weak. Clone size is given for some rows only: seen once, a few or many times, or a class if the clone is expanded.

>-|TRBV7-3|TRBJ1-2|-
CASSLKGGAGGGYTF
TGTGCCAGCAGCTTAAAGGGCGGGGCTGGAGGGGGCTACACCTTC
>few|TRBV25-1|TRBJ1-1|-
CASSPTRMNTEAFF
TGTGCCAGCAGCCCGACAAGAATGAACACTGAAGCTTTCTTT
>-|TRBV12-3/TRBV12-4|TRBJ1-3|-
CASSLSVHETRNTIYF
TGTGCCAGCAGTCTTAGTGTCCACGAAACTAGAAACACCATATATTTT
>many|TRBV12-3/TRBV12-4|TRBJ2-1|TRBD2
CASAPWTSGQSYNEQFF
TGTGCCAGCGCTCCCTGGACTAGCGGGCAATCCTACAATGAGCAGTTCTTC
>-|TRBV12-3/TRBV12-4|TRBJ2-1|-
CASSSVPAGVYKKPFF
TGTGCCAGCAGTTCCGTCCCAGCAGGGGTTTACAAAAAGCCGTTCTTC
>-|TRBV29-1|TRBJ1-5|TRBD1
CSVVDRAGTQPQHF
TGCAGCGTCGTTGACAGGGCGGGAACCCAGCCCCAGCATTTT
>many|TRBV6-5|TRBJ2-1|-
CASSYGNEQFF
TGTGCCAGCAGTTACGGCAATGAGCAGTTCTTC
>few|TRBV11-2|TRBJ2-2|-
CASSSLRSGIGGLFF
TGTGCCAGCAGCTCGCTACGGTCAGGGATTGGGGGGCTGTTTTTT
>-|TRBV2|TRBJ2-1|-
CASRLSWGGDEQSF
TGTGCCAGTCGACTGAGCTGGGGTGGCGATGAGCAGTCCTTC
>-|TRBV11-2|TRBJ2-1|-
CASSNEGRGFNEQSF
TGTGCTAGCAGCAACGAGGGCAGGGGCTTCAATGAGCAGTCCTTC
>few|TRBV5-1|TRBJ2-7|TRBD2
CTSSFGDLAGGSEQYF
TGCACCAGCAGCTTTGGCGACCTAGCGGGAGGTAGCGAGCAGTACTTC
>-|TRBV5-1|TRBJ2-2|TRBD2
CASRSGLAGTGKLFF
TGCGCCAGCAGGTCGGGACTAGCGGGAACCGGGAAGCTGTTTTTT
>many|TRBV10-1|TRBJ1-5|-
CASHHQPQHF
TGCGCCAGCCATCATCAGCCCCAGCATTTT
>-|TRBV4-1|TRBJ2-5|-
CASSQADSRFETQYF
TGCGCCAGCAGCCAAGCGGACAGTAGGTTTGAGACCCAGTACTTC
>-|TRBV4-1|TRBJ2-7|TRBD2
CASNQLASGIGYEQYF
TGTGCCAGCAACCAGCTTGCTAGCGGGATAGGGTACGAGCAGTACTTC
>-|TRBV4-1|TRBJ2-2|-
CASSHALDGRGNTGELFF
TGCGCCAGCAGCCACGCTCTGGACGGTAGGGGGAACACCGGGGAGCTATTTTTT
>-|TRBV18|TRBJ2-7|-
CASSPGRGKYEQYF
TGTGCCAGCTCACCCGGACGGGGAAAGTACGAGCAGTACTTC
>once|TRBV11-2|TRBJ2-6|-
CASSPRDGPSGANVLTF
TGTGCCAGTAGCCCCAGGGACGGACCCTCAGGGGCCAACGTCCTGACTTTC
>-|TRBV11-3|TRBJ2-3|-
CTNSPQYF
TGTACCAACAGCCCCCAGTATTTT
>-|TRBV29-1|TRBJ2-7|-
CRVAPGTTTYDQYF
TGCAGAGTTGCCCCCGGGACGACAACCTACGATCAGTACTTC
>many|TRBV29-1|TRBJ1-2|-
CSVSRGINYGYTF
TGCAGCGTGAGCAGGGGCATAAACTATGGCTACACCTTC
>once|TRBV6-1|TRBJ2-7|-
CASSEDEGQAYEQHF
TGTGCCAGCAGTGAAGACGAAGGACAAGCCTACGAGCAGCACTTC
>-|TRBV11-2|TRBJ2-4|TRBD2
CASSPCRLLSGRDIQYF
TGTGCCAGCAGCCCGTGCAGGTTACTAAGCGGGAGGGACATTCAGTACTTC
>-|TRBV7-8|TRBJ2-3|TRBD2
CASSLRPWTSCDTQYF
TGTGCCAGCAGCTTACGGCCTTGGACTAGCTGCGATACGCAGTATTTT
>-|TRBV29-1|TRBJ1-1|TRBD1
CSVGHRGHLNTEAFF
TGCAGTGTTGGGCACAGGGGCCACTTGAACACTGAAGCTTTCTTT
>many|TRBV29-1|TRBJ1-5|-
CSVGDRNQPQHF
TGCAGCGTTGGGGATCGCAATCAGCCCCAGCATTTT
>many|TRBV11-2|TRBJ2-2|-
CASSLQGFSGAGELFF
TGTGCCAGCAGCTTGCAGGGGTTTTCAGGCGCCGGGGAGCTGTTTTTT
>-|TRBV12-3/TRBV12-4|TRBJ1-5|-
CASSLGGWQPQHF
TGTGCCAGCAGTTTGGGGGGATGGCAGCCCCAACATTTT
>-|TRBV12-3/TRBV12-4|TRBJ2-2|TRBD1
CASRYRGRTGELFF
TGCGCCAGCAGATACAGGGGTCGTACTGGGGAGCTGTTTTTT
>many|TRBV7-9|TRBJ2-3|-
CASSERQSTDTQYF
TGTGCCAGCAGCGAAAGACAGTCCACAGATACGCAGTATTTT
>-|TRBV11-2|TRBJ2-7|-
CASTLMRGTREQYF
TGTGCCAGCACCCTAATGAGGGGGACCAGGGAGCAGTACTTC
>-|TRBV7-9|TRBJ1-4|-
CTSGSFEGKLFF
TGTACCAGCGGTTCTTTCGAGGGAAAACTGTTTTTT
>many|TRBV21-1|TRBJ2-3|-
CASSTGSPRTDTQYF
TGTGCCAGCAGCACCGGGTCGCCGCGGACAGATACGCAGTATTTT
>-|TRBV12-3/TRBV12-4|TRBJ2-7|TRBD2
CASRGTTSLTSYEQYF
TGTGCCAGCAGAGGGACTACTAGCCTAACCTCATACGAGCAGTACTTC
>many|TRBV5-1|TRBJ2-5|-
CASSWLGRRGETQYF
TGCGCCAGCAGCTGGTTAGGACGGAGAGGGGAGACCCAGTACTTC
>-|TRBV24-1|TRBJ1-2|-
CATSDPGQRGYTF
TGTGCCACCAGTGATCCTGGACAAAGGGGCTACACCTTC
>-|TRBV11-2|TRBJ2-7|TRBD2
CACSYGGRTLGSEQHF
TGTGCCTGTAGCTACGGCGGGAGGACCTTGGGAAGCGAGCAGCACTTC
>-|TRBV6-1|TRBJ1-4|-
CASSRDPNGKLFF
TGTGCCAGCAGTCGGGACCCAAATGGAAAACTGTTTTTT
>few|TRBV29-1|TRBJ1-1|-
CSVVPYARVNTEAFF
TGCAGCGTTGTCCCATACGCCAGGGTGAACACTGAAGCTTTCTTT
>-|TRBV5-6|TRBJ2-3|-
CASSNVNTDTQYF
TGTGCCAGCAGCAATGTGAACACAGATACGCAGTATTTT
>-|TRBV6-5|TRBJ1-5|TRBD1
CDSSLRGPRGYQLQHF
TGTGACAGCAGCCTCCGGGGACCCAGGGGGTATCAGCTCCAGCATTTT
>-|TRBV12-5|TRBJ2-1|-
CASASAYQNNEQFF
TGCGCTAGTGCCTCCGCCTATCAAAACAATGAGCAGTTCTTC
>many|TRBV7-9|TRBJ2-1|-
CASSPALDTGEQFF
TGTGCCAGCAGCCCCGCGCTCGACACGGGTGAGCAGTTCTTC
>-|TRBV28|TRBJ2-7|TRBD2
CASSFAGGRDYEQYF
TGTGCCAGCAGTTTTGCGGGCGGGAGGGACTACGAGCAGTACTTC
>many|TRBV28|TRBJ1-1|TRBD1
CASSLLTGTGATEAFF
TGTGCCAGCAGCTTACTAACCGGGACAGGGGCCACTGAAGCTTTCTTT
>-|TRBV29-1|TRBJ2-7|-
CSVRPRTEWEQYF
TGCAGCGTCCGACCAAGGACAGAGTGGGAGCAGTACTTC
>-|TRBV6-1|TRBJ1-5|-
CASSLGQSNHPQHF
TGTGCCAGCAGTCTCGGGCAGAGCAATCATCCCCAGCATTTT
>-|TRBV11-2|TRBJ2-3|TRBD2
CASSSPVTSVNTYTQYF
TGTGCCAGCAGCTCCCCCGTCACTAGCGTAAACACATATACGCAGTATTTT
>-|TRBV12-3/TRBV12-4|TRBJ2-3|-
CANSWGDMQYF
TGTGCCAACAGTTGGGGGGATATGCAGTATTTT
>-|TRBV11-2|TRBJ2-1|-
CTSSPAGLGYSYNKQFF
TGTACCAGCAGCCCAGCGGGTTTGGGGTACTCCTACAATAAGCAGTTCTTC
>-|TRBV4-1|TRBJ1-2|-
CASGPLGGYGYTF
TGCGCCAGCGGCCCCCTGGGAGGATATGGCTACACGTTC
>-|TRBV2|TRBJ1-1|-
CASNEVSKNTEAFF
TGTGCCAGCAATGAAGTCTCCAAGAACACTGAAGCTTTCTTT